This T cell receptor (beta chain) was profiled in a study of technical replicates of blood from a handful of donors. The assay was immunoSEQ multiplex PCR, and TCRdb's table has in-frame clones only and misses some. The table shows about 80,000 clones, with around 94% occurring only once. This CDR3 spans 15 amino acids. The J segment lost 5 bases and the V segment lost 3 bases, leaving 4 bases of the junction unmatched. Germline CDR1 is SGDLS and CDR2 is YYNGEE. Sequencing was done on a sample of T cells isolated from PBMCs. The J gene is TRBJ2-2, the V gene TRBV9; 10 bases map to TRBD2. This TCR derives from a human donor in good health. The CDR3 here is CASSARTSGTGELFF. CDR3 DNA: TGTGCCAGCAGCGCTAGGACTAGCGGTACCGGGGAGCTGTTTTTT.